Presented here are 17 T cell receptor beta chains from one specimen sequenced in a study of cytomegalovirus exposure and HLA in healthy donors. PCR involved 60 Vbeta and 13 Jbeta primers. Sequencing used immunoSEQ multiplex PCR; TCRdb keeps in-frame clones, though not all of them. The repertoire includes 150,000 to 180,000 clones, approximately 80% of them detected once, and approximately 4% sits in the top ten. The sequenced material came from PBMCs. The receptors here all came from a woman between 40 and 55 years old in good health and CMV-seronegative.

Only a few counts were recorded for this clone. This chain links TRBV5-4 with TRBJ2-3; TRBD1 matches 7 bases. CDR1 is SGHNT and CDR2 is YYREEE in the germline V gene (reference sequence). The junction had 5 bases not matched to a gene; V was cut back by 4 bases and J by 3 bases. This CDR3 contains 14 residues. For the CDR3, the DNA is TGTGCCAGCAGCCAGGGGGTGACTACAGATACGCAGTATTTT. As protein: CASSQGVTTDTQYF.

This clone turned up a few times. This chain links TRBV28 with TRBJ1-1, with a weak D call TRBD1 (6 bases). This CDR3 contains 15 residues. Germline-derived CDR1 and CDR2 are MDHEN and SYDVKM. The V end was cut by 2 bases, the J end by 2 bases, with 12 bases between. The chain's CDR3 is CASSLGGARNTEAFF. The CDR3 nucleotides read TGTGCCAGCAGTTTAGGGGGGGCAAGAAACACTGAAGCTTTCTTT.

V is TRBV29-1 and J is TRBJ1-1, with D hard to call. Trimming stripped 0 bases from V and 0 bases from J, with 8 bases between. CDR3 length equals 14 residues. Germline assignment: CDR1 SQVTM and CDR2 ANQGSEA. The CDR3 DNA sequence: TGCAGCGTTGAAGAGGGCCCTTTGAACACTGAAGCTTTCTTT. As protein: CSVEEGPLNTEAFF.

Only a few counts were recorded for this clone. This chain uses TRBV5-4 with TRBJ1-1, with 9 bases aligning to TRBD1. Germline V gene data show CDR1 as SGHNT and CDR2 as YYREEE (reference sequence). This CDR3 has 17 residues. Trimming removed 2 bases from V and 1 base from J; junction bases left unmatched: 9. The CDR3 reads CASSFGPGQGPNTEAFF. For the CDR3, the DNA is TGTGCCAGCAGCTTTGGACCGGGACAGGGCCCGAACACTGAAGCTTTCTTT.

This clone was picked up one time. This chain links TRBV13 with TRBJ1-3; perhaps TRBD1 as D (6 bases). The CDR3 extends over 16 amino acids. The V gene lost 5 bases and the J gene lost 0 bases, with 14 bases spanning the gap. Germline values: CDR1 PRHDT, CDR2 FYEKMQ (reference sequence). The CDR3 DNA reads as TGTGCCAGCAGCCCGACACAGGGCGCCTCTGGAAACACCATATATTTT. It is translated as CASSPTQGASGNTIYF.

The chain joins TRBV18 to TRBJ2-5; possible D gene TRBD2, 6 bases. Trimming stripped 3 bases from V and 8 bases from J, with 13 bases between. Looked up from germline, CDR1 is KGHSH and CDR2 is LQKENI. The CDR3 loop spans 13 amino acids. The CDR3 protein is CASSPSSDGTQYF. Written as DNA, the CDR3 is TGTGCCAGCTCACCCTCTAGCGATGGAACCCAGTACTTC.

The chain couples TRBV18 to TRBJ1-1, with D hard to call. The CDR3 extends over 15 amino acids. The V end lost 1 base, the J end lost 7 bases, and 16 bases lay between the germline ends. Germline CDR1 KGHSH, CDR2 LQKENI. CDR3: CASSPRARTPLEAFF. For the CDR3, the DNA is TGTGCCAGCTCACCACGGGCCAGGACTCCACTTGAAGCTTTCTTT.

The chain recombines TRBV27 with TRBJ1-4, with D uncertain. Germline CDR1 MNHEY, CDR2 SMNVEV (reference sequence). The V end was cut by 5 bases, the J end by 1 base, with 8 bases between. The CDR3 runs to 14 residues. The CDR3: CASSGGGTNEKLFF. The CDR3 DNA reads as TGTGCCAGCAGTGGCGGCGGAACTAATGAAAAACTGTTTTTT.

V and J are TRBV5-4 and TRBJ2-3; TRBD2 aligns across 10 bases. The CDR3 totals 15 residues. After removal of 6 bases from V and 0 bases from J, the junction contained 4 bases not matched to a gene. Germline V lookup: CDR1 SGHNT, CDR2 YYREEE (reference sequence). The CDR3 region has the DNA TGTGCCAGCACCCGGACTAGCGGCAGCACAGATACGCAGTATTTT. Translation: CASTRTSGSTDTQYF.

This rearrangement joins TRBV6-6 to TRBJ1-1, with D unclear. This CDR3 has 12 amino acids. The germline CDR1 and CDR2 sequences are MNHNY and SVGAGI (reference sequence). V was pared by 9 bases and J by 0 bases, with 8 bases between. The CDR3 loop reads CASYRMNTEAFF. Here the CDR3 DNA reads TGTGCCAGTTACAGAATGAACACTGAAGCTTTCTTT.

This rearrangement joins TRBV30 to TRBJ1-2, with a tentative D call TRBD1 (5 bases). This CDR3 is 12 amino acids long. CDR1 and CDR2 from the germline V gene are GTSNPN and SVGIG (reference sequence). V lost 8 bases and J lost 10, with 20 bases in between. The chain's CDR3 is CAGGGAPLDYTF. CDR3 bases: TGTGCCGGGGGAGGGGCACCATTGGACTACACCTTC.

The chain couples TRBV5-1 to TRBJ1-1; possible D gene TRBD1, 5 bases. Germline V gene data show CDR1 as SGHRS and CDR2 as YFSETQ. The CDR3 is 15 residues long. Trimming stripped 0 bases from V and 3 bases from J, with 12 bases between. The CDR3, as DNA: TGCGCCAGCAGCTTGGTGGTGGGGGGGGACACTGAAGCTTTCTTT. Protein product: CASSLVVGGDTEAFF.

The chain combines TRBV10-1 with TRBJ2-3; 7 bases are shared with TRBD1. After removal of 0 bases from V and 2 bases from J, the junction contained 5 bases not matched to a gene. The germline V gene has CDR1 WNHNN and CDR2 SYGVQD (reference sequence). There are 16 residues in the CDR3. CDR3 nucleotide sequence: TGCGCCAGCAGTGAGTCGAAGGGGGCCCACACAGATACGCAGTATTTT. Its protein is CASSESKGAHTDTQYF.

The chain links TRBV7-9 to TRBJ1-4; D possibly corresponds to TRBD1 (6 bases). The CDR3 has 18 amino acids. The germline V gene encodes CDR1 SEHNR and CDR2 FQNEAQ (reference sequence). V was pared by 1 base and J by 4 bases, with 19 bases between. The CDR3 spells CASSLGSGDGRFNEKLFF. Written as DNA, the CDR3 is TGTGCCAGCAGCTTAGGATCAGGGGACGGGAGGTTTAATGAAAAACTGTTTTTT.

This chain connects TRBV2 to TRBJ1-2; D is unclear. The CDR3 has 11 residues. V lost 3 bases and J 7 bases, leaving 6 bases between the germline ends. Germline CDR1 and CDR2: SNHLY and FYNNEI. The CDR3 loop is CASSDNGGYTF. As DNA, the CDR3 is TGTGCCAGCAGTGACAACGGTGGCTACACCTTC. Looking up the rest from reference TRBV2 and TRBJ1-2 gives the full variable domain: EPEVTQTPSHQVTQMGQEVILRCVPISNHLYFYWYRQILGQKVEFLVSFYNNEISEKSEIFDDQFSVERPDGSNFTLKIRSTKLEDSAMYFCASSDNGGYTFGSGTRLTVV.

V gene TRBV10-2 combines with J gene TRBJ1-2; D perhaps matches TRBD1 (6 bases). Trimming shortened V by 3 bases and J by 6 bases, and 11 bases separated the two germline ends. The CDR3 contains 13 residues. Germline V CDR1 and CDR2: WSHSY, SAAADI. The CDR3 DNA is TGCGCCAGCAGTGAACAGGGCCCCGATGGCTACACCTTC. Translation: CASSEQGPDGYTF.

The chain carries TRBV6-5 and TRBJ2-1; 9 bases fit TRBD2. The CDR3 is 15 amino acids. Germline V gives CDR1 MNHEY, CDR2 SVGAGI. Trimming took 2 bases from V and 5 from J; bases not matched to a gene: 4. As DNA, the CDR3 is TGTGCCAGCAGTTACGGGACTAGCCCACACAATGAGCAGTTCTTC. Its protein product is CASSYGTSPHNEQFF.